This T cell receptor (beta chain) was documented in a study of T-cell reconstitution after alpha-beta-depleted transplantation in children. Study results and caveats: Newly produced T cells mostly accounted for T-cell counts and diversity one year post-transplant. Several hundred graft clones that had expanded were reportedly the source of alpha-beta T cells about two months after transplant. TCRbeta diversity was high at day 60 in some patients (a result of surviving recipient T cells and thymic progenitors).

CDR3 length equals 14 residues. Per the germline V gene, CDR1 is DFQATT and CDR2 is SNEGSKA (reference sequence). V was pared by 2 bases and J by 5 bases, with 6 bases of the junction left unmatched. Unique molecular identifiers were built into the TCRbeta library. TCRdb processed the PCR reads anew with MiXCR; each CDR3 protein has one entry. In the table there are 600,000 to 700,000 distinct CDR3 sequences, over 10% of which are singletons. At least ten counts were recorded for this clonotype. Its antigen is undetermined. This clonotype was sampled from a girl aged 2-15 years with congenital amegakaryocytic thrombocytopenia, due to receive a stem cell transplant. The rearrangement joins TRBV20-1 to TRBJ2-7; 10 bases are a match to TRBD2. The starting material was PBMCs, obtained before TCRalphabeta/CD19-depleted stem cell transplant. For the CDR3, the DNA is TGCAGTGCTAGACTAGCGGGAGAGTTCGACGAGCAGTACTTC. This sequence encodes CSARLAGEFDEQYF.